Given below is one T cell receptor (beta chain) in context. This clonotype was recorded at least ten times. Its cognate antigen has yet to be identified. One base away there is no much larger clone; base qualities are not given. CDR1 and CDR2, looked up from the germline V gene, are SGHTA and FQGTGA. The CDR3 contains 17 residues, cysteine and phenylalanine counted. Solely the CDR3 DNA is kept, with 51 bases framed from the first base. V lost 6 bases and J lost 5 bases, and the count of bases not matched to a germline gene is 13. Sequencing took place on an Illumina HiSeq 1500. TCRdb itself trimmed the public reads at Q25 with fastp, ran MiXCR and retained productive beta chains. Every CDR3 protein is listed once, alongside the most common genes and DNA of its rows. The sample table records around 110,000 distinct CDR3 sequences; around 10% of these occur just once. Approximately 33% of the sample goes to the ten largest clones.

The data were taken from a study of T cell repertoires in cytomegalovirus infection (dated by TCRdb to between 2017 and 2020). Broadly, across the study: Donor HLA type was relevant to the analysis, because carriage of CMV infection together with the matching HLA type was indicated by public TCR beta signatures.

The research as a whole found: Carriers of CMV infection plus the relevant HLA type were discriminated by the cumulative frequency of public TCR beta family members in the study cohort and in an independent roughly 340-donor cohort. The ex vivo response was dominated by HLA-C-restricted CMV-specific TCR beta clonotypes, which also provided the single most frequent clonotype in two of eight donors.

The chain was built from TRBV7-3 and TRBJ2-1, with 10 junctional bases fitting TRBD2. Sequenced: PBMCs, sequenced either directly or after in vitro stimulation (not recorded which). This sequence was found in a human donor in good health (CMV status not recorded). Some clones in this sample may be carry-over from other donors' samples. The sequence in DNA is TGTGCCAGCAGTCTACGACCAACCAGCGGGAGGGACAATGAGCAGTTCTTC. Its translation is CASSLRPTSGRDNEQFF. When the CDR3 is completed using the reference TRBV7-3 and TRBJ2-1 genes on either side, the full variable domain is GAGVSQTPSNKVTEKGKYVELRCDPISGHTALYWYRQSLGQGPEFLIYFQGTGAADDSGLPNDRFFAVRPEGSVSTLKIQRTERGDSAVYLCASSLRPTSGRDNEQFFGPGTRLTVL.